The present T cell receptor (beta chain) was sequenced within a study of blood T cells in healthy people across ages. Study outcomes and limitations: Unsorted PBMCs blocked a conclusive comparison of naive and antigen-experienced cells. Aged donors had fewer naive CD4+ cells and lower diversity than long-lived donors.

About this clonotype: Its antigen is as yet unknown. One end of the junction varies from germline; a read error may be responsible.

Germline V gene data show CDR1 as MDHEN and CDR2 as SYDVKM. The CDR3 runs to 15 residues. Primers used in a second PCR of roughly 6 to 12 cycles were a sample-barcoded 5' primer and a J-beta primer mix. Each cDNA molecule carried a tag from a template-switch adaptor that contained 12 random nucleotides. TCRdb re-called the 5' RACE reads with MiXCR, one entry per CDR3 protein. Among approximately 800,000 distinct CDR3 sequences listed, approximately 24% were seen once. These data also formed part of another study, on T cells of mothers and their children.

This clonotype originated in a boy aged 5 to 17 in good health. This chain uses TRBV28 with TRBJ1-5, with TRBD1 as a possible D gene (5 bases). The sample comprised blood. The CDR3 is CASSSRDGYNQPQHF. CDR3 in DNA: TGTGCCAGTAGTTCCCGGGACGGATACAATCAGCCCCAGCATTTT. The entire variable domain, with the rest obtained from reference TRBV28 and TRBJ1-5, is as follows: DVKVTQSSRYLVKRTGEKVFLECVQDMDHENMFWYRQDPGLGLRLIYFSYDVKMKEKGDIPEGYSVSREKKERFSLILESASTNQTSMYLCASSSRDGYNQPQHFGDGTRLSIL.